The T cell receptor (beta chain) under discussion was sequenced for a study of CD8+CD57+ T cells in acquired aplastic anemia. Study as a whole: Sequencing produced an average of roughly 10 million reads per healthy donor for CD4+ cells.

As regards this clonotype: Its specificity is unknown.

Study results and caveats: Overlapping CD8+ CDR3 repertoires of patients and controls contained roughly 27 shared sequences.

According to the study, genomic DNA was the template for TCR beta VDJ and CDR3 profiling. Each CDR3 protein is one row after TCRdb ran MiXCR on the reads. The sample yields under 200,000 distinct CDR3 sequences, 63% seen once. This CDR3 has 13 residues. Germline assignment: CDR1 DFQATT and CDR2 SNEGSKA (reference sequence). The V and J ends lost 7 bases and 7 bases, in that order; junction bases with no gene match: 10. This chain links TRBV20-1 with TRBJ2-1, with TRBD2 identical over 7 bases. Sequenced material: sorted CD4+, CD8+, or CD8+CD57+ T cells (not recorded which) from PBMCs. This sequence originates from a human donor in good health. DNA of the CDR3: TGCAGTGGGTGGTGGGAGGGCCGTAATGAGCAGTTCTTC. It specifies CSGWWEGRNEQFF.